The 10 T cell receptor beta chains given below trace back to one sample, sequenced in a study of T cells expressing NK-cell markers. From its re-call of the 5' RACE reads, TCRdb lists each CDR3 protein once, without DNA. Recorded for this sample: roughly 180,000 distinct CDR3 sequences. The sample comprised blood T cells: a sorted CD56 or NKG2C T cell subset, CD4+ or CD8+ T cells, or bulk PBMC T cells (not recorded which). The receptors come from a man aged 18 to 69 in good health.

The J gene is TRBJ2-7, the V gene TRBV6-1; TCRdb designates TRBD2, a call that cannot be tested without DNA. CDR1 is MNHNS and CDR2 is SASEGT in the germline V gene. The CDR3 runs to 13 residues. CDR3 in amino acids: CASSEGLAGEQYF.

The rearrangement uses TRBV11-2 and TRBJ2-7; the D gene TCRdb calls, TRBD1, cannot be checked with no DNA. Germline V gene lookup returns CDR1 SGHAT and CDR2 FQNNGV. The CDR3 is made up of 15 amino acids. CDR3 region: CASSLVPGGPNEQYF.

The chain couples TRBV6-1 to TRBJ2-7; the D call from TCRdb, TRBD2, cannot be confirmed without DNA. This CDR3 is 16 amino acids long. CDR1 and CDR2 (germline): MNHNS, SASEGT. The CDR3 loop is CASSPTVGAGPNEQYF.

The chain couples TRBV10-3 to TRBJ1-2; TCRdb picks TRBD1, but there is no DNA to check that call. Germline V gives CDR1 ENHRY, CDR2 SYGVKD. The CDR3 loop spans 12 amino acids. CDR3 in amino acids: CAIRRGLYGYTF.

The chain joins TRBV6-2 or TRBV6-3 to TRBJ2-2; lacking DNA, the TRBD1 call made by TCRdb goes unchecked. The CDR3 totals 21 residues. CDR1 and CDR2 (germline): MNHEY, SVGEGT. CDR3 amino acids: CASSYFPSRGSSGGATGELFF.

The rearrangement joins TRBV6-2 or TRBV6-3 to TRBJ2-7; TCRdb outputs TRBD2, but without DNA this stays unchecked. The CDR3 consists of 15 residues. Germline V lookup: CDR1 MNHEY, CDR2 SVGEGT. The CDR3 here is CASSYDFQGGNEQYF.

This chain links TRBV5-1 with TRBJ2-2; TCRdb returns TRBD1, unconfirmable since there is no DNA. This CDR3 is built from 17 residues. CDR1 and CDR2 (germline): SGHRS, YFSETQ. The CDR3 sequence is CASIHAGAGLNTGELFF.

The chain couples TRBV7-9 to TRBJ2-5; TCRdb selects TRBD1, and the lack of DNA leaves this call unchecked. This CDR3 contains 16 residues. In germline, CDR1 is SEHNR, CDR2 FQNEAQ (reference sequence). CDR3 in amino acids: CASSLGRREYQETQYF. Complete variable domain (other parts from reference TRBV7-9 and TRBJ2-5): DTGVSQNPRHKITKRGQNVTFRCDPISEHNRLYWYRQTLGQGPEFLTYFQNEAQLEKSRLLSDRFSAERPKGSFSTLEIQRTEQGDSAMYLCASSLGRREYQETQYFGPGTRLLVL.

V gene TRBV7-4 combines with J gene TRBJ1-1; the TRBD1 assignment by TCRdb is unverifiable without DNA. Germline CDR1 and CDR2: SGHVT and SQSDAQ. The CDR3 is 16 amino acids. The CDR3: CASSLYDRDDNTEAFF.

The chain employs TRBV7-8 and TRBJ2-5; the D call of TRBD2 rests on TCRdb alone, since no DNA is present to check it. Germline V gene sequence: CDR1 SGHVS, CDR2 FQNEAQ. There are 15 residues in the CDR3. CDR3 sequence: CASSPLAGGRETQYF.